These 17 T cell receptor beta chains came from one sample sequenced in a study of T cells expressing NK-cell markers. Using the 5' RACE reads, TCRdb records one entry per CDR3 protein without DNA. The sample totals about 460,000 distinct CDR3 sequences; its top ten clones hold approximately 1.5%. Sequencing was done on a sample of blood T cells: a sorted CD56 or NKG2C T cell subset, CD4+ or CD8+ T cells, or bulk PBMC T cells (not recorded which). These receptors came from a woman aged 50 to 60 in good health.

The rearrangement uses TRBV19 and TRBJ1-2; TCRdb's D call, TRBD1, is unchecked because there is no DNA. Looked up from germline, CDR1 is LNHDA and CDR2 is SQIVND (reference sequence). The CDR3 is made up of 15 amino acids. This chain's CDR3 is CASSPSGSSNYGYTF.

V usage is TRBV29-1 and J usage is TRBJ2-4. Germline V lookup: CDR1 SQVTM, CDR2 ANQGSEA. The CDR3 spans 14 residues. CDR3: CSVGTGLAKNIQYF.

The V call is TRBV6-5, the J call TRBJ2-1. Germline CDR1 MNHEY, CDR2 SVGAGI. The CDR3 contains 15 residues. CDR3: CATQLEGAAYNEQFF.

The rearrangement links TRBV28 to TRBJ2-1; the D gene TCRdb calls, TRBD2, cannot be checked with no DNA. Germline CDR1 MDHEN, CDR2 SYDVKM. The CDR3 has 15 residues. The CDR3 loop reads CASRRGRNGYNEQFF.

This sequence joins TRBV6-1 and TRBJ2-2; without DNA, the TCRdb call of TRBD1 cannot be checked. Germline CDR1 is MNHNS and CDR2 is SASEGT. There are 16 residues in the CDR3. The CDR3 loop is CASSEMRGRGTGELFF.

The genes are TRBV7-2 and TRBJ2-1; TCRdb picks TRBD2, but there is no DNA to check that call. The germline V gene encodes CDR1 SGHTA and CDR2 FQGNSA. The CDR3 is 21 residues long. CDR3 loop: CASSQVGRTSGNVGSYNEQFF.

The gene calls are TRBV3-1 and TRBJ1-2; no DNA is available, so the TRBD1 call from TCRdb remains unchecked. The CDR3 sequence is 14 residues long. Looked up from germline, CDR1 is LGHDT and CDR2 is YNNKEL (reference sequence). The CDR3 here is CASSPRQGKGGYTF.

The chain uses TRBV7-2 and TRBJ2-5; TCRdb proposes TRBD2, but this gene call is untestable without DNA. There are 17 residues in the CDR3. Germline values: CDR1 SGHTA, CDR2 FQGNSA. This CDR3 is CASSRVGGWTGQETQYF.

V and J are TRBV7-3 and TRBJ2-5; TCRdb lists TRBD1, though no DNA is available to test this call. Per germline, CDR1 SGHTA and CDR2 FQGTGA. This CDR3 contains 15 residues. CDR3 sequence: CASSLTGAGQETQYF.

V gene TRBV11-3 combines with J gene TRBJ2-7. Germline assignment: CDR1 SGHNT and CDR2 YENEEA. This CDR3 comprises 15 residues. The CDR3 spells CASSFSVDSPYEQYF.

The chain carries TRBV19 and TRBJ2-7; TCRdb selects TRBD1, and the lack of DNA leaves this call unchecked. Germline CDR1 is LNHDA and CDR2 is SQIVND (reference sequence). The CDR3 sequence is 18 residues long. This chain's CDR3 is CASSLYGGGTGDLSEQYF.

The V and J genes are TRBV20-1 and TRBJ1-1. This CDR3 is built from 13 residues. CDR1 is DFQATT and CDR2 is SNEGSKA in the germline V gene (reference sequence). This chain's CDR3 is CSARKLLGTEAFF.

The gene calls are TRBV4-1 and TRBJ2-2; without DNA, the TCRdb call of TRBD2 cannot be checked. This CDR3 is built from 20 residues. Germline V gene sequence: CDR1 MGHRA, CDR2 YSYEKL. The CDR3 is CASSLLPGTSGSYAAGELFF.

Here the CDR3 reads CASRLAGGGTTYNEQFF. The chain couples TRBV12-3 or TRBV12-4 to TRBJ2-1; there is no DNA to check the TCRdb D call of TRBD2. The CDR3 is 17 residues long.

The genes are TRBV27 and TRBJ1-2; TCRdb reports TRBD1, a call that lacks DNA to check it against. Germline V gives CDR1 MNHEY, CDR2 SMNVEV (reference sequence). The CDR3 covers 17 residues. CDR3 amino acids: CASSLRATGETNYGYTF.

This rearrangement joins TRBV3-1 to TRBJ2-3; TCRdb lists TRBD1, though no DNA is available to test this call. The CDR3 has 16 residues. The germline V gene has CDR1 LGHDT and CDR2 YNNKEL (reference sequence). The CDR3 loop reads CASSPNRGQHTDTQYF.

V and J are TRBV5-1 and TRBJ2-5; TCRdb outputs TRBD1, but without DNA this stays unchecked. The CDR3 runs 19 residues. The germline V gene has CDR1 SGHRS and CDR2 YFSETQ. The CDR3 sequence: CASSPRGRDRGPLQETQYF.